Detailed here is one T cell receptor beta chain. These data are taken from a study of shared clonotypes between healthy human individuals. Study-level background: The plates for each donor numbered three CD4 naive, three CD4 memory, two CD8 naive and one CD8 memory.

Sequencing used immunoSEQ multiplex PCR; TCRdb keeps in-frame clones, though not all of them. The sample contains over 2,000,000 clones, about 94% of which appear only once. As defined, naive CD8 cells were CD45RO-negative and positively selected for CCR7, with terminally differentiated effector memory CD45RA+ cells excluded. This CDR3 has 16 amino acids. Deletions cut 5 bases from V and 1 base from J, with 18 bases between. Germline-derived CDR1 and CDR2 are SEHNR and FQNEAQ (reference sequence). The sequenced material came from naive CD8+ T cells from PBMCs. The V call is TRBV7-9, the J call TRBJ2-7; D is possibly TRBD1 or TRBD2 (5 bases each). This receptor was obtained from a man aged 18 to 30 in good health. Some clones in this sample may be carry-over from other donors' samples. The CDR3 DNA reads as TGTGCCAGCAGCGTCGGGGCGAGATTGGGGTCCTACGAGCAGTACTTC. Amino acids: CASSVGARLGSYEQYF.